Detailed here is one T cell receptor (beta chain). Its target is unknown. These data originate in a study of cytomegalovirus exposure and HLA in healthy donors. Study-wide results and caveats: Segments of the TCR beta V type were, in most cases, productive about 87% or about 30% of the time in an earlier analysis. In a later analysis, a genetic analysis reported fewer productive-TCR N-insertions in an Asian-associated ancestry cluster than the cohort average. Several of the most significant clusters were apparently associated with common viral pathogens in a later analysis.

PCR involved 60 Vbeta and 13 Jbeta primers. Original analysis: In a later analysis, around 87 million unique TCR beta chains included roughly 11 million shared by two or more donors. Sequenced by immunoSEQ multiplex PCR; TCRdb stores in-frame clones only, minus some. V, J and clone size reflect that table, while D and trimming were determined from the DNA. The repertoire holds 50,000 to 60,000 clones, with around 73% as singletons. V dropped 1 base and J dropped 6 bases, with 10 bases sitting between them. The CDR3 is 15 amino acids. Looked up from germline, CDR1 is SGHTA and CDR2 is FQGNSA. The receptor was derived from a woman between 35 and 50 years old in good health and CMV-seropositive. The sequenced sample consisted of PBMCs. The J gene is TRBJ1-6, the V gene TRBV7-2, with a possible D match to TRBD1 (6 bases). The CDR3 sequence: CASSLGGGVNSPLHF. Here the CDR3 DNA reads TGTGCCAGCAGCTTAGGGGGGGGCGTTAATTCACCCCTCCACTTT.